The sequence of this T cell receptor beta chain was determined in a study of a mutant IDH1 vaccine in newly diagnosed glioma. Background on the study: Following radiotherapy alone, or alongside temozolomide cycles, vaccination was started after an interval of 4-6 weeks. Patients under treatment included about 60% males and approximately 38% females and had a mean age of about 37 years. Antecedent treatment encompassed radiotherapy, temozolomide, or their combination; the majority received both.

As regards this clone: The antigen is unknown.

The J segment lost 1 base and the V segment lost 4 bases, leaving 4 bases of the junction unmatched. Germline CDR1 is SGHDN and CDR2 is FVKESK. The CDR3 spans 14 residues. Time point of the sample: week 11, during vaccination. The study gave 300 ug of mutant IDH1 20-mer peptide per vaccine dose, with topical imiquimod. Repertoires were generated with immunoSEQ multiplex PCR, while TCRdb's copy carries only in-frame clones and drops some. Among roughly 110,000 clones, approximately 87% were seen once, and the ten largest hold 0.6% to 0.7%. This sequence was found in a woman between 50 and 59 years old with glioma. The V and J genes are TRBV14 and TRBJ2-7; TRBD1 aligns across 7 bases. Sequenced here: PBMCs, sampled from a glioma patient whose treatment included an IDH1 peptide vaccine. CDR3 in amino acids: CASSRTGESYEQYF. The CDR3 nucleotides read TGTGCCAGCAGCCGTACAGGGGAATCCTACGAGCAGTACTTC.